This section outlines one T cell receptor (beta chain) sequence together with its context. Its antigen is not identified. Time point meaning: patch test 3, about 24 weeks after DPC sensitization. The treatment was: therapeutic diphenylcyclopropenone sensitization with weekly scalp DPC. Alopecia patients deemed DPC-suitable, aged 18 to 70, excluding pregnancy. The data belong to a study of human T cells and chemical hapten exposure. Study context: The sensitizer, 2% DPC, was used on about 2 cm by about 2 cm of upper inner arm skin.

TCRdb re-derived calls from the RACE reads in MiXCR, one entry per CDR3 protein. The sample includes approximately 90,000 distinct CDR3 sequences, 25% to 35% of them seen just once. Broader study findings: Sensitization with DPC brought no change to TCRs above 1 in 1000 in frequency.

V was shortened by 0 bases and J by 6 bases, with 9 bases between the two germline ends. The CDR3 is 13 amino acids. Germline V gene lookup returns CDR1 SGHTA and CDR2 FQGTGA. The V gene is TRBV7-3, the J gene TRBJ2-7; D might be TRBD1 (6 bases). This receptor was identified in a man between 40 and 49 years old with alopecia areata. Some clones in this sample may be carry-over from other donors' samples. The material was whole blood, obtained in connection with sensitization to the hapten diphenylcyclopropenone (DPC). The CDR3 spells CASSLTGGSEQYF. The CDR3 DNA follows: TGTGCCAGCAGCTTAACAGGGGGAAGCGAGCAGTACTTC.